The 26 T cell receptor beta chains below were found in one sample sequenced in a study of T cells in women clearing cervical HPV infection. Produced via immunoSEQ multiplex PCR; TCRdb's table is partial and in-frame only. This sample's table has roughly 9,000 clones. The sequenced sample was blood buffy coat. The receptors originated from a woman aged 18 to 75 with a cervical HPV16 infection that either progressed to CIN3+ or cleared (not recorded which).

A note on this clone: The read terminates 3 residues ahead of where the CDR3 ends, so the germline J gene completes it. This chain uses TRBV19 with TRBJ1-1; 7 positions agree with TRBD1. V trimming: 6 bases; J trimming: 6 bases; junction bases outside the gene matches: 13. Germline CDR1 reads LNHDA; CDR2 reads SQIVND (reference sequence). This CDR3 is 15 amino acids long. The sequenced CDR3 bases are TGTGCCAGTAGACCGGACAGGTGGGGAGTCGCTGAA. Residues: CASRPDRWGVAE. The CDR3 in its entirety is CASRPDRWGVAEAFF.

Concerning this clone: The read terminates 3 residues ahead of where the CDR3 ends, so the germline J gene completes it. The chain links TRBV20-1 to TRBJ2-7; 11 nucleotides align to TRBD2. CDR1 and CDR2 from the germline V gene are DFQATT and SNEGSKA (reference sequence). The CDR3 has 14 residues. The V and J ends lost 3 bases and 3 bases, in that order; junction bases with no gene match: 4. CDR3 DNA, as far as it was read: TGCAGTGCTAGTGGGGGGACTAGCGGCTACGAG. It specifies CSASGGTSGYE. The whole CDR3 reads CSASGGTSGYEQYF.

As regards this clone: At one end the junction does not follow the germline gene, possibly because of a read error. The CDR3 sequence: CASSQDIGLDGYTF. The part of the CDR3 DNA that was read is TGCGCCAGCAGCCAAGACATTGGGCTCGATGGC. The gene calls are TRBV4-2 and TRBJ1-2; D not resolved. The read halts 3 residues ahead of the CDR3 end, with the missing end drawn from the germline J gene. Germline-derived CDR1 and CDR2 are LGHNA and YNFKEQ. CDR3 length: 14 amino acids.

The CDR3 bases that were read are TGTGCCAGCAGTGAGGGACAGGGAGCTAACTATGGC. Its protein product is CASSEGQGANYG. The whole CDR3 sequence reads CASSEGQGANYGYTF. This chain connects TRBV6-1 to TRBJ1-2; 9 nucleotides line up with TRBD1. The read ends 3 residues early relative to the CDR3; the germline J gene fills the gap. CDR1 is MNHNS and CDR2 is SASEGT in the germline V gene. V lost 3 bases, J lost 0 bases, and 2 bases stayed unmatched. The CDR3 runs to 15 residues.

Notes on this clone: The missing CDR3 end, 3 residues past where the read stops, is filled in from the germline J gene. V and J are TRBV19 and TRBJ1-2, with D uncertain. Trimming pared 2 bases from V and 4 bases from J, leaving 8 bases between. CDR1 and CDR2 from the germline V gene are LNHDA and SQIVND (reference sequence). The CDR3 loop spans 13 amino acids. Here the CDR3 reads CASSISGLYGYTF. CDR3 bases read: TGTGCCAGTAGTATAAGTGGGCTCTATGGC.

Regarding this clone: The observed sequence ends 3 residues before the CDR3 terminus, with the missing tail filled in from the germline J gene. The genes are TRBV20-1 and TRBJ1-5; TRBD1 matches 9 bases. CDR1 is DFQATT and CDR2 is SNEGSKA in the germline V gene (reference sequence). Trimming cost V 6 bases and J 6 bases; bases outside gene matches: 6. The CDR3 totals 13 residues. CDR3 DNA, as far as it was read: TGCAGTGCAGCGGGACAGGGAGGTCAGCCC. Its translation is CSAAGQGGQP. The complete CDR3 reads CSAAGQGGQPQHF.

Worth noting for this clone: The DNA ends 3 residues before the CDR3 does, and the rest of the CDR3 is filled in from the germline J gene. The J gene is TRBJ1-1, the V gene TRBV7-9, with D possibly matching TRBD1 (5 bases). This CDR3 contains 13 residues. Germline CDR1 reads SEHNR; CDR2 reads FQNEAQ (reference sequence). V gave up 3 bases and J gave up 3 bases, with 8 bases separating them. The DNA read from the CDR3 is TGTGCCAGCAGCTTTCCGGGGGACACTGAA. Amino acid sequence: CASSFPGDTE. The entire CDR3 is CASSFPGDTEAFF. Complete variable domain (other parts from reference TRBV7-9 and TRBJ1-1): DTGVSQNPRHKITKRGQNVTFRCDPISEHNRLYWYRQTLGQGPEFLTYFQNEAQLEKSRLLSDRFSAERPKGSFSTLEIQRTEQGDSAMYLCASSFPGDTEAFFGQGTRLTVV.

Concerning this clone itself: The read falls 3 residues short of the CDR3 end, and the missing part is taken from the germline J gene. The chain is built from TRBV3-1 (or the pseudogene TRBV3-2) and TRBJ2-7, with 7 bases aligning to TRBD1. V lost 5 bases, J lost 3 bases, and 16 bases stayed unmatched. Germline loops: CDR1 LGHDT, CDR2 YNNKEL (reference sequence). The CDR3 is 17 residues long. The part of the CDR3 DNA that was read is TGTGCCAGCAGCTTAAACCGGGGACAGTCTTTTTTCTACGAG. Translated, it gives CASSLNRGQSFFYE. The CDR3 as a whole reads CASSLNRGQSFFYEQYF.

Points on this clone: The read ends 3 residues early relative to the CDR3; the germline J gene fills the gap. This chain uses TRBV20-1 with TRBJ2-1, with D tentatively TRBD1 (5 bases). The CDR3 runs to 11 residues. The ends were cut back, 5 bases at V and 8 bases at J, with 10 bases in the middle. Germline V gene lookup returns CDR1 DFQATT and CDR2 SNEGSKA (reference sequence). The CDR3 bases that were read are TGCAGTGCTCTCGACAGCGATGAG. Encoded protein: CSALDSDE. The whole CDR3 sequence reads CSALDSDEQFF.

The covered CDR3 bases are TGTGCCAGCAGCGCGGGGACAGGGGTGGAGACC. Protein sequence: CASSAGTGVET. The whole CDR3 sequence reads CASSAGTGVETQYF. The chain carries TRBV11-1 and TRBJ2-5, with TRBD1 matching over 10 bases. The read ends 3 residues shy of where the CDR3 ends; the end is completed using the germline J gene. V was pared by 5 bases and J by 5 bases, with 5 bases of the junction left unmatched. Germline lookup yields CDR1 SGHAT and CDR2 FQDESV (reference sequence). This CDR3 region has 14 residues.

With regard to this clone: The sequenced fragment ends 3 residues before the CDR3 boundary, so the rest is inferred from the germline J gene. This rearrangement joins TRBV20-1 to TRBJ2-7, with 11 positions matching TRBD2. The germline V gene encodes CDR1 DFQATT and CDR2 SNEGSKA (reference sequence). This CDR3 is 13 amino acids long. J was trimmed by 4 bases and V by 6 bases; bases with no gene match: 5. The CDR3 protein is CSARTSGRYEQYF. CDR3 DNA (partial): TGCAGTGCCCGGACTAGCGGGCGTTACGAG.

Note on this clone: With the read ending 3 residues before the CDR3 end, the germline J gene is used to fill in that end. The chain couples TRBV20-1 to TRBJ2-7; TRBD2 aligns across 8 bases. This CDR3 has 15 amino acids. Germline V CDR1 and CDR2: DFQATT, SNEGSKA (reference sequence). The V segment lost 0 bases and the J segment 5 bases; nucleotides outside the gene matches: 9. This chain's CDR3 is CSARDPASGPNEQYF. The DNA read from the CDR3 is TGCAGTGCTAGAGATCCCGCTAGCGGGCCCAACGAG.

Note on this clone: The read falls 3 residues short of the CDR3 end, and the missing part is taken from the germline J gene. The chain couples TRBV7-6 to TRBJ2-3; 9 bases agree with TRBD2. The CDR3 extends over 17 amino acids. Trimming took 1 base from V and 2 from J; bases not matched to a gene: 7. The germline V gene has CDR1 SGHVS and CDR2 FNYEAQ. CDR3 sequence: CASSLVAGGLVTDTQYF. The CDR3 bases that were read are TGTGCCAGCAGCTTAGTTGCGGGGGGGCTGGTCACAGATACG.

Of note for this clone: The CDR3 extends 3 residues past the end of the read, so its final part is completed from the germline J gene. The chain carries TRBV12-5 and TRBJ2-2; the D is unclear. The germline gives CDR1 LGHNT, CDR2 FRNRAP. The CDR3 is 16 amino acids. Trimming removed 0 bases at V and 6 bases at J, with 14 bases between. CDR3 residues: CASGLVPGRNAGELFF. The part of the CDR3 DNA that was read is TGTGCTAGTGGTTTGGTACCAGGAAGAAATGCCGGGGAG.

This clone is called medium-sized (0.01 to 0.1%) based on its frequency. The sequenced CDR3 bases are TGTGCCAGTAGTCCCTCGGACAGGGGAGAGACC. It yields the protein CASSPSDRGET. The full CDR3 protein is CASSPSDRGETQYF. The chain combines TRBV19 with TRBJ2-5; 9 bases are shared with TRBD1. The CDR3 end lies 3 residues beyond the end of the read and is filled in from the germline J gene. The germline V gene encodes CDR1 LNHDA and CDR2 SQIVND (reference sequence). The CDR3 covers 14 residues. The J segment lost 4 bases and the V segment lost 5 bases, leaving 5 bases of the junction unmatched.

Turning to this clone: The read ends 3 residues shy of where the CDR3 ends; the end is completed using the germline J gene. The chain employs TRBV12-3 or TRBV12-4 and TRBJ2-1; tentative D call: TRBD2 (6 bases). This CDR3 has 16 amino acids. V lost 5 bases and J lost 0, with 14 bases in between. CDR3 bases read: TGTGCCAGCAGTCCGGGACTTTATGGCTCCTACAATGAG. This gives the protein CASSPGLYGSYNE. In full, the CDR3 is CASSPGLYGSYNEQFF.

Comment on this clone: Read sequence stops 3 residues before the CDR3 end, and the germline J gene provides the missing end. This chain joins TRBV19 and TRBJ2-2, with D uncertain. Looked up from germline, CDR1 is LNHDA and CDR2 is SQIVND (reference sequence). This CDR3 region has 17 residues. The CDR3 sequence: CASSPTTRSSYNSPLFF. The sequenced CDR3 bases are TGTGCCAGTAGTCCGACGACGCGGAGCTCCTATAATTCACCG.

On this clone: The CDR3 is cut off 3 residues early in the read; its end comes from the germline J gene. The chain employs TRBV5-1 and TRBJ2-1, with TRBD1 identical over 12 bases. Germline CDR1 reads SGHRS; CDR2 reads YFSETQ. The CDR3 is 14 residues long. J lost 6 bases, V lost 3 bases, and 1 base had no gene match. The CDR3 region is CASSSGQGANEQFF. Incomplete CDR3 DNA: TGCGCCAGCAGCTCGGGACAGGGGGCCAATGAG. The complete variable domain, with remaining parts taken from reference TRBV5-1 and TRBJ2-1, reads KAGVTQTPRYLIKTRGQQVTLSCSPISGHRSVSWYQQTPGQGLQFLFEYFSETQRNKGNFPGRFSGRQFSNSRSEMNVSTLELGDSALYLCASSSGQGANEQFFGPGTRLTVL.

Points on this clone: The CDR3 goes on 3 residues after the read ends, and that part is filled in from the germline J gene. The chain recombines TRBV20-1 with TRBJ2-7; tentatively, D is TRBD2 (6 bases). The CDR3 is 14 amino acids. Germline lookup yields CDR1 DFQATT and CDR2 SNEGSKA (reference sequence). V lost 6 bases, J lost 2 bases, and 17 bases lay in between. This chain's CDR3 is CSAPHTGDPYEQYF. The CDR3 DNA, read in part, is TGCAGTGCCCCTCATACGGGGGACCCCTACGAG.

Judged by frequency, this clone is medium-sized. The read stops 3 residues short of the end of the CDR3; the missing end is completed from the germline J gene. V is TRBV7-2 and J is TRBJ2-7, with 7 bases lining up with TRBD1. The CDR3 is 15 residues long. Germline assignment: CDR1 SGHTA and CDR2 FQGNSA. The J segment lost 0 bases and the V segment lost 5 bases, leaving 7 bases of the junction unmatched. CDR3 sequence: CASSPRQGYSYEQYF. The part of the CDR3 DNA that was read is TGTGCCAGCAGCCCGAGACAGGGTTACTCCTACGAG.

A remark on this clone: The DNA ends 3 residues before the CDR3 does, and the rest of the CDR3 is filled in from the germline J gene. The chain joins TRBV7-2 to TRBJ2-1; D not resolved. The CDR3 covers 13 residues. Trimming shortened V by 5 bases and J by 9 bases, and 14 bases separated the two germline ends. Per germline, CDR1 SGHTA and CDR2 FQGNSA. CDR3 sequence: CASSPGIGREQFF. The sequenced part of the CDR3 DNA is TGTGCCAGCAGCCCTGGTATTGGCCGTGAG. The whole variable domain, remainder taken from reference TRBV7-2 and TRBJ2-1, is GAGVSQSPSNKVTEKGKDVELRCDPISGHTALYWYRQSLGQGLEFLIYFQGNSAPDKSGLPSDRFSAERTGGSVSTLTIQRTQQEDSAVYLCASSPGIGREQFFGPGTRLTVL.

For this clone: The read finishes 3 residues shy of the CDR3 end, and the germline J gene is used to complete it. V and J are TRBV7-6 and TRBJ1-4; TRBD1 might be the D (5 bases). In germline, CDR1 is SGHVS, CDR2 FNYEAQ. This CDR3 has 13 residues. The sequenced part of the CDR3 DNA is TGTGCCAGCAACCTCAGGGAAGGGTCACCA. Residues: CASNLREGSP. The whole CDR3 protein is CASNLREGSPLFF.

Notes on this clone: Read coverage stops 3 residues before the CDR3 terminus; the germline J gene supplies the remainder. The rearrangement uses TRBV20-1 and TRBJ2-3; 16 positions match TRBD2. The germline CDR1 and CDR2 sequences are DFQATT and SNEGSKA (reference sequence). J was trimmed by 5 bases and V by 1 base; bases with no gene match: 9. The CDR3 is made up of 18 amino acids. The sequenced CDR3 bases are TGCAGTGCTAGAGGTCCCGGGACTAGCGGGGGGGAAAAAGATACG. Translated, it gives CSARGPGTSGGEKDT. The CDR3 in full is CSARGPGTSGGEKDTQYF.

On this clone: The read comes to an end 3 residues before the CDR3 does, leaving the germline J gene to fill in the end. V is TRBV2 and J is TRBJ2-5; no firm D call. This CDR3 region has 12 residues. From germline, CDR1 is SNHLY and CDR2 FYNNEI. With 7 bases removed from V and 0 bases from J, the gap between germline ends came to 6 bases. CDR3 sequence reads: CASNSDQETQYF. The CDR3 bases that were read are TGTGCCAGCAATTCGGACCAAGAGACC.

About this clone: The read terminates 3 residues ahead of where the CDR3 ends, so the germline J gene completes it. This chain uses TRBV5-1 with TRBJ1-5; 9 positions agree with TRBD1. The ends lost 2 bases at V and 7 bases at J; junction bases unmatched: 4. The CDR3 totals 14 residues. The germline CDR1 and CDR2 sequences are SGHRS and YFSETQ. This CDR3 is CASSLGQGTQPQHF. The covered CDR3 bases are TGCGCCAGCAGCTTAGGACAGGGGACCCAGCCC.

A remark on this clone: The read gets to within 3 residues of the CDR3 end, and the germline J gene fills in the rest. The chain recombines TRBV7-9 with TRBJ1-5; the match to TRBD1 covers 9 bases. Germline V gives CDR1 SEHNR, CDR2 FQNEAQ (reference sequence). The ends lost 6 bases at V and 5 bases at J; junction bases unmatched: 5. The length of the CDR3 is 14 residues. The CDR3: CASSQQGAYQPQHF. The part of the CDR3 DNA that was read is TGTGCCAGCAGTCAACAGGGGGCGTATCAGCCC.